A selection of T cell receptor beta chains follows, all from one sample in a study of shared clonotypes between healthy human individuals. Using immunoSEQ multiplex PCR, the repertoire was profiled, and TCRdb retains in-frame clones only, with some absent. Of 150,000 to 200,000 clones detected, roughly 93% appear once; the ten largest clones hold more than 0.06%. Sequences were obtained from naive CD4+ T cells sorted from blood. Every receptor here comes from a woman aged 30 to 39 in good health. CDR3s include the opening cysteine and the closing phenylalanine or tryptophan. D genes are given only for firm matches. Size is omitted from some rows. Given values are once, few, many or a class for expanded clones.

TGTGCCAGCAGCTTGAAAATTCAGGGATTTGGACTGAACACTGAAGCTTTCTTT,CASSLKIQGFGLNTEAFF,.,TRBV5-6,TRBJ1-1,18,.
TGTGCCAGCAGCTTAGAAGGAGTCCAAGAGACCCAGTACTTC,CASSLEGVQETQYF,.,TRBV7-7,TRBJ2-5,14,.
TGTGCCATCAGTGTCAGGACTAGCGGCTACAATGAGCAGTTCTTC,CAISVRTSGYNEQFF,TRBD2,TRBV10-3,TRBJ2-1,15,.
TGTGCCAGTAGTAGCGGGAGGGCCAGGTTTGAGCAGTTCTTC,CASSSGRARFEQFF,TRBD2,TRBV19,TRBJ2-1,14,once
TGCGCCAGCAGCTGGACAGTCTCTGGGGCCAACGTCCTGACTTTC,CASSWTVSGANVLTF,.,TRBV5-1,TRBJ2-6,15,.
TGTGCCAGTAAGCTAAGGATCGGTGGAAACACCATATATTTT,CASKLRIGGNTIYF,.,TRBV19,TRBJ1-3,14,.
TGTGCCAGCAGTTCCCCTTATAGCAATCAGCCCCAGCATTTT,CASSSPYSNQPQHF,.,TRBV28,TRBJ1-5,14,.
TGTGCCAGCAATCAACGGGACAGCTCTGGAAACACCATATATTTT,CASNQRDSSGNTIYF,TRBD1,TRBV6-6,TRBJ1-3,15,.
TGTGCCAGGACTTGGGATCTCCTCTACGAGCAGTACTTC,CARTWDLLYEQYF,.,TRBV28,TRBJ2-7,13,.
TGTGCCAGCAGCTTTGAAGGACACCCTTTCTACGAGCAGTACTTC,CASSFEGHPFYEQYF,.,TRBV11-2,TRBJ2-7,15,.
TGTGCCAGCAGACTAACGGTGAACACTGAAGCTTTCTTT,CASRLTVNTEAFF,.,TRBV7-9,TRBJ1-1,13,.
TGTGCCAGCAGCTCGTTCGACAGGAACGCTGAAGCTTTCTTT,CASSSFDRNAEAFF,.,TRBV5-4,TRBJ1-1,14,.
TGCGCCAGCAGCCACTCGGAAGGCCCCCTCTACGAGCAGTACTTC,CASSHSEGPLYEQYF,.,TRBV4-1,TRBJ2-7,15,.
TGTGCCAGCAGACGACAGGGGAACCGCGGGGAGCAGTACTTC,CASRRQGNRGEQYF,TRBD1,TRBV27,TRBJ2-7,14,few
TGTGCCAGCAGCTCCAGTGGGGACGAGCAGTACTTC,CASSSSGDEQYF,.,TRBV11-3,TRBJ2-7,12,.
TGTGCCAGACAAGCCAGGGAAACGGAAAAACTGTTTTTT,CARQARETEKLFF,.,TRBV19,TRBJ1-4,13,.
TGTGCCAGCAGCTTGGGCGCCGGGGAGACAAACGAGCAGTACTTC,CASSLGAGETNEQYF,.,TRBV5-4,TRBJ2-7,15,.
TGCGCCAGCAGCTTCCCAGGGCCTGAAGCTTTCTTT,CASSFPGPEAFF,.,TRBV5-1,TRBJ1-1,12,.
TGTGCCAGCAGCTTAACTAGCGGGAGGCAATCCTACGAGCAGTACTTC,CASSLTSGRQSYEQYF,TRBD2,TRBV11-3,TRBJ2-7,16,.
TGTGCCACCAGCAGAGTCGAAGTTGGTCACGAGCAGTACTTC,CATSRVEVGHEQYF,.,TRBV15,TRBJ2-7,14,once
TGTGCCAGCAGCAAAGACTCCCCCAGGGGGCAGGACTATGGCTACACCTTC,CASSKDSPRGQDYGYTF,.,TRBV21-1,TRBJ1-2,17,.
TGTGCCAGCAGTTTCTTGCCGGGTCCGGGAGAGACCCAGTACTTC,CASSFLPGPGETQYF,.,TRBV28,TRBJ2-5,15,.
TGCGCCAGCAGCTTAGGGACAGGGCCCCCTGAAAAACTGTTTTTT,CASSLGTGPPEKLFF,TRBD1,TRBV5-1,TRBJ1-4,15,.
TGTGCCAGCAGCCCTTCTGGAGCGGGAGGCTACTCCTACGAGCAGTACTTC,CASSPSGAGGYSYEQYF,TRBD2,TRBV11-1,TRBJ2-7,17,.
TGTGCCATCAGTGGGACCGGGACAGGGGGCTACGAGCAGTACTTC,CAISGTGTGGYEQYF,TRBD1,TRBV10-3,TRBJ2-7,15,.
TGTGCCAGCAGTTCCCCACTAGTGGGGCATGAGCAGTTCTTC,CASSSPLVGHEQFF,.,TRBV28,TRBJ2-1,14,.
TGCAGCGTTCGACTAGCTGGGTACGAGCAGTACTTC,CSVRLAGYEQYF,TRBD2,TRBV29-1,TRBJ2-7,12,.